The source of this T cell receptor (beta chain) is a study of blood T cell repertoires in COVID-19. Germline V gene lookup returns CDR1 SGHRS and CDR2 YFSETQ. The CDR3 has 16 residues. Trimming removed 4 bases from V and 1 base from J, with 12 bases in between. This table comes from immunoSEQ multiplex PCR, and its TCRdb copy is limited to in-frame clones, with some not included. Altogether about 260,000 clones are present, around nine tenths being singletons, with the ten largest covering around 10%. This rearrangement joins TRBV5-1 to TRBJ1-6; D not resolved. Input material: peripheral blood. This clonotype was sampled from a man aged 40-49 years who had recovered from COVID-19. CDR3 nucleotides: TGCGCCAGCAGCCGGGAGGGAGGGTCCTATAATTCACCCCTCCACTTT. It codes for CASSREGGSYNSPLHF.